These 8 T cell receptor beta chains were sequenced from one sample in a study of response to subunit inactivated influenza vaccine. MiXCR was run by TCRdb on the RT-PCR reads, yielding one entry per CDR3 protein. This sample has fewer than 600,000 distinct CDR3 sequences, with approximately 7.7% found just once. This specimen was PBMCs from blood, taken less than 30 months after vaccination. These receptors all come from a man between 45 and 75 years old who received an inactivated influenza vaccine.

This sequence joins TRBV20-1 and TRBJ2-2; 8 nucleotides agree with TRBD2. There are 17 residues in the CDR3. The J segment lost 0 bases and the V segment lost 1 base, leaving 7 bases of the junction unmatched. Germline assignment: CDR1 DFQATT and CDR2 SNEGSKA (reference sequence). CDR3 loop: CSARGRGTRTNTGELFF. Written as DNA, the CDR3 is TGCAGTGCTAGAGGACGGGGGACTAGAACGAACACCGGGGAGCTGTTTTTT.

The rearrangement joins TRBV7-9 to TRBJ2-7; D ambiguous. The CDR3 covers 14 residues. Trimming took off 0 bases at V and 4 bases at J, with 10 bases between the two ends. Germline lookup yields CDR1 SEHNR and CDR2 FQNEAQ (reference sequence). CDR3 region: CASSLAVSLYEQYF. For the CDR3, the DNA is TGTGCCAGCAGCTTAGCGGTCTCACTTTACGAGCAGTACTTC.

The V and J genes are TRBV2 and TRBJ2-2; D tentatively fits TRBD1 or TRBD2 (5 bases each). Germline-derived CDR1 and CDR2 are SNHLY and FYNNEI. V lost 2 bases and J lost 0, with 7 bases in between. CDR3 size: 15 residues. In nucleotides, the CDR3 is TGTGCCAGCAGTGAACTGGGGGCGAACACCGGGGAGCTGTTTTTT. Its translation: CASSELGANTGELFF.

The sample holds a few counts of this clonotype. This sequence joins TRBV20-1 and TRBJ1-2, with 12 bases matching TRBD1. The CDR3 spans 16 residues. The germline V gene has CDR1 DFQATT and CDR2 SNEGSKA (reference sequence). J gave up 0 bases and V 0 bases, and 2 bases lay outside the gene matches. The CDR3: CSARDGTGGANYGYTF. In DNA form, the CDR3 reads TGCAGTGCTAGAGATGGGACAGGGGGCGCTAACTATGGCTACACCTTC.

V and J are TRBV28 and TRBJ1-1, with D uncertain. Looked up from germline, CDR1 is MDHEN and CDR2 is SYDVKM. The CDR3 contains 13 residues. V lost 6 bases and J lost 3, with 11 bases in between. Here the CDR3 DNA reads TGTGCCAGCAGCGAGGACTGGGACACTGAAGCTTTCTTT. This encodes CASSEDWDTEAFF.

This clonotype was counted at least ten times. The chain links TRBV29-1 to TRBJ2-2; perhaps D is TRBD1 or TRBD2 (6 bases each). V was shortened by 8 bases and J by 6 bases, with 19 bases between the two germline ends. CDR1 is SQVTM and CDR2 is ANQGSEA in the germline V gene. This CDR3 comprises 14 residues. CDR3 sequence reads: CSSLGGEGAGELFF. The DNA of the CDR3 is TGCAGCTCGTTGGGGGGCGAAGGGGCCGGGGAGCTGTTTTTT.

V gene TRBV6-1 combines with J gene TRBJ1-6; 7 positions match TRBD1. Trimming removed 6 bases from V and 6 bases from J; junction bases left unmatched: 8. Per the germline V gene, CDR1 is MNHNS and CDR2 is SASEGT. CDR3 length: 15 residues. CDR3 in amino acids: CASRLGQLPNSPLHF. The CDR3 DNA is TGTGCCAGCAGGCTGGGACAGCTACCTAATTCACCCCTCCACTTT.

This clonotype has at least ten counts. The gene calls are TRBV5-1 and TRBJ1-6; D is undetermined. The germline V gene has CDR1 SGHRS and CDR2 YFSETQ. The CDR3 consists of 13 residues. V shed 6 bases and J shed 8 bases, with 12 bases lying between them. CDR3: CASTMNEDSPLHF. The CDR3 DNA is TGCGCCAGCACCATGAATGAGGATTCACCCCTCCACTTT. Using reference TRBV5-1 and TRBJ1-6 for the parts outside the CDR3, the full variable domain is KAGVTQTPRYLIKTRGQQVTLSCSPISGHRSVSWYQQTPGQGLQFLFEYFSETQRNKGNFPGRFSGRQFSNSRSEMNVSTLELGDSALYLCASTMNEDSPLHFGNGTRLTVT.